This T cell receptor (beta chain) was observed in a study of cytomegalovirus exposure and HLA in healthy donors. The CDR3 has 16 residues. V was pared by 5 bases and J by 4 bases, with 18 bases between. The V gene's germline CDR1 is SGHTA and CDR2 FQGNSA. Primers for the PCR totalled 60 Vbeta and 13 Jbeta. Sequencing was performed with immunoSEQ multiplex PCR; in TCRdb, only in-frame clones are kept and a portion is missing. The data show roughly 200,000 clones, 65% to 80% seen once. The genes are TRBV7-2 and TRBJ1-5, with TRBD1 as a possible D gene (5 bases). The sequence derives from a woman between 40 and 50 years old in good health and CMV-seronegative. The source material was PBMCs. In DNA, the CDR3 is TGTGCCAGCAGCCCTCGAAACAGGTTTACGAATCAGCCCCAGCATTTT. Its protein product is CASSPRNRFTNQPQHF.